This T cell receptor (beta chain) was identified during a study of regulatory T cells in long-lasting Graves disease. This CDR3 is built from 14 residues. V lost 3 bases, J lost 11 bases, and 5 bases stayed unmatched. Time point here: newly diagnosed GD, antithyroid drugs for less than 3 months. PBMCs provided the RNA from which the TCR library was made. Libraries of TCR beta came from iRepertoire HTBI primers plus Arm-PCR of CDR3 regions. One entry per CDR3 protein, called by TCRdb with MiXCR from the multiplex PCR reads. The sample lists roughly 420,000 distinct CDR3 sequences, around 15% occurring once. This clonotype has at least ten counts.

This clonotype originated in a female donor with Graves disease. This chain joins TRBV12-3 or TRBV12-4 and TRBJ1-5, with 12 bases lining up with TRBD1. Specimen: peripheral blood mononuclear cells (PBMCs), collected at new diagnosis, from a patient treated with antithyroid drugs. CDR3 in amino acids: CASSLGTGGPSQHF. CDR3 sequence (DNA): TGTGCCAGCAGTTTGGGGACAGGGGGCCCGTCCCAGCATTTT.